This T cell receptor beta chain emerged from a study of CD8+CD57+ T cells in acquired aplastic anemia. Whoever was chosen for sequencing had shown CD8+CD57+ cell expansion by flow cytometry. This clonotype has only a few counts. The CDR3 contains 15 residues. V lost 3 bases to trimming and J lost 5 bases, with 16 bases between them. CDR1 and CDR2 from the germline V gene are SNHLY and FYNNEI. Investigators profiled TCR beta VDJ and CDR3 from genomic DNA template. TCRdb itself ran the reads through MiXCR, one entry per CDR3 protein. The profile shows 170,000 or so distinct CDR3 sequences, 45% to 50% of them singletons.

The chain couples TRBV2 to TRBJ1-2, with D unresolved. This clonotype was obtained from a human donor with aplastic anemia. Sequenced material: sorted CD4+, CD8+, or CD8+CD57+ T cells (not recorded which) from PBMCs. The CDR3 region is CASSEQLMGLYGYTF. CDR3 DNA sequence: TGTGCCAGCAGTGAGCAACTCATGGGCCTTTATGGCTACACCTTC.